This T cell receptor beta chain was recorded in a study of CD8+ T cells in alopecia areata. Study-wide results and caveats: The study found higher clonality in lesional than normal scalp, especially in alopecia totalis/universalis.

Following RNA extraction, reverse transcription yielded cDNA that acted as the sequencing template. Repertoires were generated with immunoSEQ multiplex PCR, while TCRdb's copy carries only in-frame clones and drops some. This repertoire shows some 220,000 clones, about 57% found once; its top ten account for around 1.5%. Details on this clone: What it binds is unknown.

The treatment is: oral pan-JAK inhibitor, 5-10 mg twice daily. Samples from alopecia areata patients were lesional scalp punch biopsies and peripheral blood. The sequence came from a human donor with alopecia areata. The specimen comprised CD4+ T cells sorted from blood, sampled at week 4, from a patient treated with tofacitinib.

CDR3: CASSRDTEAFF. In nucleotides, the CDR3 is TGTGCCAGCAGCCGGGACACTGAAGCTTTCTTT. The chain employs TRBV10-3 and TRBJ1-1, with D unresolved. Germline V gene lookup returns CDR1 ENHRY and CDR2 SYGVKD. The CDR3 has 11 residues. V lost 10 bases and J lost 3, with 9 bases in between.